This TCR beta chain originates from a study of blood T cell dynamics during melanoma immunotherapy. Study overall: Patients with metastatic melanoma got pembrolizumab or nivolumab-ipilimumab as first-line care. General study findings and limits: PBMC repertoires of eventual disease-control patients split at W3 into clonality or diversity gains.

Germline-derived CDR1 and CDR2 are LNHDA and SQIVND (reference sequence). Trimming removed 3 bases at V and 0 bases at J, with 7 bases between. This CDR3 is 14 amino acids long. For this clone: Its target is not known.

As for time point: pre-treatment baseline. Patients with prior systemic cancer treatment, concomitant immunosuppressants, or other active malignancies were excluded. Assay: immunoSEQ multiplex PCR; the TCRdb copy retains only in-frame clones and omits some. Altogether approximately 15,000 clones are present, roughly 84% being singletons, with the ten largest covering about 5%. Here the sequenced sample was blood, taken from a patient treated with checkpoint blockade. V and J are TRBV19 and TRBJ2-3; no clear D. The TCR originated in a human donor with melanoma. CDR3 sequence (DNA): TGTGCCAGTAGTATGTTCACTAGCACAGATACGCAGTATTTT. This codes for CASSMFTSTDTQYF.